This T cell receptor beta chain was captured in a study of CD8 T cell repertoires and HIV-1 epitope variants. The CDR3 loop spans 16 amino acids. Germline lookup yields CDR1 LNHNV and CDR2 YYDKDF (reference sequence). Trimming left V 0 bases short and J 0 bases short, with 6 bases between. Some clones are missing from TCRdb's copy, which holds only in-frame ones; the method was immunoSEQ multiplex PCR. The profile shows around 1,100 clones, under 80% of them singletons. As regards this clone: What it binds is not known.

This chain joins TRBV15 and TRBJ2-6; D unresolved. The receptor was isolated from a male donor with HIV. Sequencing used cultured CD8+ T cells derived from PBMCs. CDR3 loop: CATSRDRGSGANVLTF. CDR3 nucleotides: TGTGCCACCAGCAGAGATCGCGGCTCTGGGGCCAACGTCCTGACTTTC.